A selection of T cell receptor beta chains follows, all from one sample in a study of regulatory T cells in long-lasting Graves disease. TCRdb analysed the multiplex PCR reads with MiXCR anew, one entry per CDR3 protein. The sample contains more than 350,000 distinct CDR3 sequences, under 25% of which appear only once. Sample: peripheral blood mononuclear cells (PBMCs), taken when the disease was refractory, from a patient treated with antithyroid drugs. The origin of the receptors is a female donor with Graves disease. CDR3s include the opening cysteine and the closing phenylalanine or tryptophan. Each record gives: V gene, J gene, D gene, clone size, CDR3 length, CDR3 DNA, CDR3 protein. A D gene is named only where the DNA matches it firmly. For some rows the clone size is stated as once, few or many, or as a class when expanded; others skip it.

>TRBV2|TRBJ2-7|-|-|11
TGTGCCAGCAGGCGCTCCCACGAGCAGTACTTC
CASRRSHEQYF
>TRBV30|TRBJ1-2|TRBD1|few|14
TGTGCCTGGATTAGGACAGGGAAAAACTATGGCTACACCTTC
CAWIRTGKNYGYTF
>TRBV19|TRBJ1-1|-|-|15
TGTGCCAGTAGTAGGGGCGACAAGGGGGGCACTGAAGCTTTCTTT
CASSRGDKGGTEAFF
>TRBV20-1|TRBJ2-1|-|many|15
TGCAGTGCAATGGGGCCAGCGGTACCCTACAATGAGCAGTTCTTC
CSAMGPAVPYNEQFF
>TRBV6-9|TRBJ2-4|TRBD1|few|17
TGTGCCAGCAGTTACTGGACAGGGACTGGAGCCAAAAACATTCAGTACTTC
CASSYWTGTGAKNIQYF
>TRBV11-2|TRBJ2-2|-|many|14
TGTGCCAGCAGCTTAGTAACGTTTCCCGGGGAGCTGTTTTTT
CASSLVTFPGELFF
>TRBV9|TRBJ1-2|-|few|13
TGTGCCAGCAGCGTAGTAGGGGAGAAGGGCTACACCTTC
CASSVVGEKGYTF
>TRBV28|TRBJ1-2|-|many|13
TGTGCCAGCAGTTTTTTCCGGACCTATGGCTACACCTTC
CASSFFRTYGYTF
>TRBV7-2|TRBJ1-1|TRBD1|-|15
TGTGCCAGCAGCCCCAGACAGGGGGTGAGGACTGAAGCTTTCTTT
CASSPRQGVRTEAFF
>TRBV5-1|TRBJ2-3|TRBD1|once|14
TGCGCCAGCCACGGGACAGGTTTCACGGATACGCAGTATTTT
CASHGTGFTDTQYF
>TRBV5-5|TRBJ1-1|-|-|14
TGTGCCAGCAGCACAGGAAACATAAACACTGAAGCTTTCTTT
CASSTGNINTEAFF
>TRBV20-1|TRBJ2-5|-|many|12
TGCAGTGCTCCGCCGGGACTAGAGACCCAGTACTTC
CSAPPGLETQYF
>TRBV7-8|TRBJ1-2|-|many|16
TGTGCCAGCAGCCCGTGGGTCCGGACAGATAATTATGGCTACACCTTC
CASSPWVRTDNYGYTF
>TRBV20-1|TRBJ1-3|-|-|12
TGCAGTGCTAGAGGGGAATTAAACACCATATATTTT
CSARGELNTIYF
>TRBV20-1|TRBJ1-5|-|-|14
TGCAGTGCTAGAGGGATAGGGGGCAATCAGCCCCAGCATTTT
CSARGIGGNQPQHF
>TRBV27|TRBJ2-7|TRBD1|-|13
TGTGCCATCTCACAGGGGGCAGGGGGACCGCAGTACTTC
CAISQGAGGPQYF
>TRBV7-2|TRBJ2-2|-|-|15
TGTGCCAGCAGCTTGCGTCCGGGCAACACCGGGGAGCTGTTTTTT
CASSLRPGNTGELFF
>TRBV29-1|TRBJ2-3|TRBD2|few|13
TGCAGCGTTGATAGCGGGAGCACAGATACGCAGTATTTT
CSVDSGSTDTQYF
>TRBV6-2/TRBV6-3|TRBJ1-2|-|few|14
TGTGCCAGCAGTTACTCCCGGGGCGCGAGAAGCTACACCTTC
CASSYSRGARSYTF
>TRBV28|TRBJ1-4|-|many|14
TGTGCCAGCAGCCAAGGGAATAGGGTTGAAAAACTGTTTTTT
CASSQGNRVEKLFF
>TRBV14|TRBJ2-5|-|few|15
TGTGCCAGCAGCCAGATCCGGGGGAGCCAAGAGACCCAGTACTTC
CASSQIRGSQETQYF
>TRBV9|TRBJ2-5|TRBD2|-|14
TGTGCCAGCAGCTATAGCGGGAACTGGGAGACCCAGTACTTC
CASSYSGNWETQYF
>TRBV30|TRBJ2-7|TRBD1|many|14
TGTGCCTGGAATACCGGGACAGGGTCCTACGAGCAGTACTTC
CAWNTGTGSYEQYF
>TRBV5-6|TRBJ1-5|-|-|16
TGTGCCAGCAGTGTCTGGACAGACTGGGGACATCAGCCCCAGCATTTT
CASSVWTDWGHQPQHF
>TRBV27|TRBJ1-5|-|many|15
TGTGCCAGCAGTTTATTTCGTCCAGGGGAATGGCCCCAGCATTTT
CASSLFRPGEWPQHF
>TRBV20-1|TRBJ2-7|-|few|12
TGCAGTGCTATTAGCGGCCTCTACGAGCAGTACTTC
CSAISGLYEQYF
>TRBV27|TRBJ2-7|-|-|14
TGTGCCAGCAGTACTACAGGGGGGGACTACGAGCAGTACTTC
CASSTTGGDYEQYF
>TRBV5-1|TRBJ2-2|-|few|16
TGCGCCAGCAGCCCACTCGAGACAGCCTACACCGGGGAGCTGTTTTTT
CASSPLETAYTGELFF
>TRBV11-2|TRBJ2-5|-|many|14
TGTGCCAGCAGCTTCGGAGCGCTTCAAGAGACCCAGTACTTC
CASSFGALQETQYF
>TRBV6-2/TRBV6-3|TRBJ2-7|TRBD1|many|14
TGTGCCAGCACTCCGGGACAGGGGGGTTACGAGCAGTACTTC
CASTPGQGGYEQYF
>TRBV20-1|TRBJ1-2|TRBD1|-|15
TGCAGTGCTAGAGAGCTAGGGGGCGCGTTTGGCGGCTACACCTTC
CSARELGGAFGGYTF
>TRBV6-2/TRBV6-3|TRBJ2-7|TRBD1|-|16
TGTGCCAGCAGCTCGACAGGGACAGGGGGATCCTACGAGCAGTACTTC
CASSSTGTGGSYEQYF
>TRBV2|TRBJ1-2|TRBD1|many|14
TGTGCCAGCAGTCCCCCCGGACAGGTGAATGGCTACACCTTC
CASSPPGQVNGYTF
>TRBV6-1|TRBJ1-5|TRBD1|few|15
TGTGCCAGCAGTCGTGCCGAGGACAGGAATCAGCCCCAGCATTTT
CASSRAEDRNQPQHF
>TRBV2|TRBJ2-3|TRBD1|few|15
TGTGCCAGCAGTCCTTCGACAGGGGTCACAGATACGCAGTATTTT
CASSPSTGVTDTQYF
>TRBV28|TRBJ2-3|-|-|13
TGTGCCAGCAGTTTTATGGGGTCAGATACGCAGTATTTT
CASSFMGSDTQYF
>TRBV4-1|TRBJ1-4|-|-|15
TGCGCCAGCAGCCAAGAGCCCGGACAGCGGCTTGGACTGTTTTTT
CASSQEPGQRLGLFF
>TRBV15|TRBJ2-7|TRBD1|many|16
TGTGCCACCAGCAGAGAATTGTGGACAGGGAACTACGAGCAGTACTTC
CATSRELWTGNYEQYF
>TRBV5-6|TRBJ1-2|-|many|15
TGTGCCAGCAGACAACCCGGGACGTCGCTTGGGGGCTACACCTTC
CASRQPGTSLGGYTF
>TRBV20-1|TRBJ1-2|-|-|14
TGCAGTGCTAGAGCTGGCCGCGGTAACTATGGCTACACCTTC
CSARAGRGNYGYTF
>TRBV6-2/TRBV6-3|TRBJ2-2|-|many|15
TGTGCCAGCACCCTATACGGAGGGGGCACCGGGGAGCTGTTTTTT
CASTLYGGGTGELFF
>TRBV28|TRBJ1-5|-|many|15
TGTGCCAGCAGCCCTATTCGCACGGCTGGTCAGCCCCAGCATTTT
CASSPIRTAGQPQHF
>TRBV11-1|TRBJ2-4|-|many|12
TGTGCCAGCAGCTTAGTGGGGGACATTCAGTACTTC
CASSLVGDIQYF
>TRBV19|TRBJ2-7|TRBD2|-|19
TGTGCCAGTAGTATAGCGCTTCCGGGACTAGCGGATCACTCCTACGAGCAGTACTTC
CASSIALPGLADHSYEQYF
>TRBV12-3/TRBV12-4|TRBJ1-4|TRBD1|many|14
TGTGCCAGCAGTTACGGACAGGTGGCTGAAAAACTGTTTTTT
CASSYGQVAEKLFF
>TRBV5-1|TRBJ2-7|TRBD2|many|15
TGTGCCAGCAGTGCCGGGACTAGCGGGAGTTACGAGCAGTACTTC
CASSAGTSGSYEQYF
>TRBV19|TRBJ1-1|TRBD1|few|16
TGTGCCAGTACCTCTGGGACAGGGTATGGGAACACTGAAGCTTTCTTT
CASTSGTGYGNTEAFF
>TRBV6-1|TRBJ1-1|TRBD1|-|14
TGTGCCAGCATCACAGGGGCCGCGAACACTGAAGCTTTCTTT
CASITGAANTEAFF
>TRBV6-1|TRBJ1-3|-|few|17
TGTGCCAGCAGCGAGACCCAATACAGGGCCTCTGGAAACACCATATATTTT
CASSETQYRASGNTIYF
>TRBV10-1|TRBJ1-5|TRBD1|few|18
TGCGCCAGGCGACCAATGCCGGGACAGGGGGCTCGCAATCAGCCCCAGCATTTT
CARRPMPGQGARNQPQHF
>TRBV5-5|TRBJ2-7|-|-|17
TGTGCCAGCAGCTTGAGGTATGGAGGACTCATCGCTTACGAGCAGTACTTC
CASSLRYGGLIAYEQYF